These 9 T cell receptor beta chains were all obtained from the same sample, sequenced in a study of T cells in Graves' hyperthyroidism and ophthalmopathy. RNA transcripts gave rise to amplified TCR beta CDR3 regions. With the HTBI primer set, the TCR CDR3 went through a first round of RT-PCR. TCRdb passed the multiplex PCR reads through MiXCR, listing each CDR3 protein once. This table holds about 380,000 distinct CDR3 sequences, approximately 18% found once. Sequenced material: blood. These receptors were obtained from a man between 18 and 35 years old with Graves' ophthalmopathy.

The chain has TRBV4-1 and TRBJ2-1; D uncertain. The CDR3 runs to 16 residues. Trimming cost V 3 bases and J 0 bases, with 12 bases left between them. Germline lookup yields CDR1 MGHRA and CDR2 YSYEKL. This CDR3 is CASSHPARSSYNEQFF. As DNA, the CDR3 is TGCGCCAGCAGCCACCCGGCGCGGAGCTCCTACAATGAGCAGTTCTTC.

The chain carries TRBV6-1 and TRBJ2-3; D perhaps matches TRBD2 (6 bases). This CDR3 spans 14 amino acids. Trimming stripped 5 bases from V and 11 bases from J, with 20 bases between. The germline V gene has CDR1 MNHNS and CDR2 SASEGT. The CDR3 region has the DNA TGTGCCAGCAGTCCTACGGAGGGGCGGATAGGGCAGTATTTT. It is translated as CASSPTEGRIGQYF.

The V call is TRBV27, the J call TRBJ2-1; D remains unclear. The germline gives CDR1 MNHEY, CDR2 SMNVEV (reference sequence). The V end was cut by 5 bases, the J end by 0 bases, with 11 bases between. The CDR3 runs 15 residues. The CDR3 bases are TGTGCCAGCAGTGTCCCGAACCTCTCCTACAATGAGCAGTTCTTC. Translation: CASSVPNLSYNEQFF.

The chain employs TRBV7-3 and TRBJ2-7; 16 positions agree with TRBD2. J lost 4 bases, V lost 5 bases, and 14 bases had no gene match. CDR1 and CDR2 from the germline V gene are SGHTA and FQGTGA. The CDR3 length is 19 residues. The CDR3 sequence: CASSETGTSGGARLYEQYF. CDR3 DNA: TGTGCCAGCAGCGAAACCGGGACTAGCGGGGGGGCCCGACTTTACGAGCAGTACTTC. Full variable domain (outside the CDR3, taken from reference TRBV7-3 and TRBJ2-7): GAGVSQTPSNKVTEKGKYVELRCDPISGHTALYWYRQSLGQGPEFLIYFQGTGAADDSGLPNDRFFAVRPEGSVSTLKIQRTERGDSAVYLCASSETGTSGGARLYEQYFGPGTRLTVT.

This sequence joins TRBV3-1 and TRBJ2-1; 9 bases match TRBD1. The J segment lost 8 bases and the V segment lost 4 bases, leaving 6 bases of the junction unmatched. The CDR3 loop spans 14 amino acids. Looked up from germline, CDR1 is LGHDT and CDR2 is YNNKEL (reference sequence). The CDR3 region is CASSLTTGGYEQFF. The CDR3, as DNA: TGTGCCAGCAGCCTGACGACAGGGGGTTATGAGCAGTTCTTC.

Judged by abundance, this clonotype is medium-sized. The genes are TRBV29-1 and TRBJ2-2; tentative D call: TRBD2 (6 bases). This CDR3 region has 12 residues. CDR1 is SQVTM, CDR2 ANQGSEA, per germline. V was clipped by 4 bases and J by 6 bases, with 9 bases between them. The CDR3 here is CSVGSGAGELFF. Here the CDR3 DNA reads TGCAGCGTTGGATCGGGAGCCGGGGAGCTGTTTTTT.

In this sample, this clonotype turned up a few times. The chain joins TRBV27 to TRBJ2-7; a possible D gene is TRBD1 (5 bases). The CDR3 loop spans 14 amino acids. Trimming took off 8 bases at V and 3 bases at J, with 17 bases between the two ends. Germline V gene sequence: CDR1 MNHEY, CDR2 SMNVEV (reference sequence). CDR3 DNA: TGTGCCAGCGGTATCCAGGGATACGACTACGAGCAGTACTTC. It translates to CASGIQGYDYEQYF.

This clonotype showed up just a few times. This chain uses TRBV6-1 with TRBJ2-7, with 7 bases that match TRBD2. The germline CDR1 and CDR2 sequences are MNHNS and SASEGT. The CDR3 sequence is 13 residues long. The V and J ends lost 6 bases and 2 bases, in that order; junction bases with no gene match: 4. As DNA, the CDR3 is TGTGCCAGCAGCAGGGAGGGGCCCTACGAGCAGTACTTC. Residues: CASSREGPYEQYF.

This clonotype was observed at least ten times. V usage is TRBV11-2 and J usage is TRBJ2-7; D might be TRBD2 (5 bases). Germline CDR1 and CDR2: SGHAT and FQNNGV. This CDR3 has 15 residues. Trimming took off 5 bases at V and 3 bases at J, with 17 bases between the two ends. CDR3 region: CASSLPRIGVYEQYF. The CDR3 DNA reads as TGTGCCAGCAGCCTCCCACGAATCGGGGTCTACGAGCAGTACTTC.